This is a list of T cell receptor beta chains from one sample in a study of neurological immune-mediated disorders. TCRdb recomputed calls from the 5' RACE reads with MiXCR, one row per CDR3 protein. Of some 29,000 distinct CDR3 sequences in the sample, 6.6% are singletons; the top ten hold roughly 10%. The sequenced material came from PBMCs. These TCRs come from a woman aged 45-59 years in good health. Each CDR3 is given with its conserved first and last residue. D genes are given only for firm matches. Clone size is stated in some rows and not others, as once, few, many or a class when expanded.

TRBV20-1	TRBJ2-5	TRBD1	many	CSRGSGTGGTQYF	TGCAGTAGGGGTTCCGGGACAGGAGGGACCCAGTACTTC
TRBV27	TRBJ2-3	.	many	CASSLTGEAYDTQYF	TGTGCCAGCAGTTTAACCGGGGAGGCATATGATACGCAGTATTTT
TRBV5-1	TRBJ2-7	TRBD1	many	CASSLSGTGSHEQYF	TGCGCCAGCAGCTTGTCCGGGACAGGGAGCCACGAGCAGTACTTC
TRBV18	TRBJ1-1	.	many	CASSPRDQKGTEAFF	TGTGCCAGCTCACCACGGGACCAGAAGGGCACTGAAGCTTTCTTT
TRBV20-1	TRBJ2-1	TRBD2	many	CSARASGLSSYNEQFF	TGCAGTGCTAGGGCTAGCGGACTAAGCTCCTACAATGAGCAGTTCTTC
TRBV5-1	TRBJ1-3	TRBD1	many	CASSSTGVGNTIYF	TGCGCCAGCAGCTCGACAGGGGTTGGAAACACCATATATTTT
TRBV20-1	TRBJ2-5	.	many	CSASRGWGETQYF	TGCAGTGCTAGCAGGGGATGGGGAGAGACCCAGTACTTC
TRBV20-1	TRBJ2-2	TRBD2	many	CSAREWTSGLTGELFF	TGCAGTGCTAGAGAATGGACTAGCGGACTCACCGGGGAGCTGTTTTTT
TRBV5-1	TRBJ2-1	TRBD2	many	CASSSRRSGGTYNEQFF	TGCGCCAGCAGCAGCAGGCGATCGGGGGGGACGTATAATGAGCAGTTCTTC
TRBV10-2	TRBJ1-5	.	many	CASSEPNQPQHF	TGCGCCAGCAGTGAACCAAATCAGCCCCAGCATTTT
TRBV20-1	TRBJ1-1	.	many	CSARDRGGAF	TGCAGTGCTAGAGATAGAGGGGGGGCATTT
TRBV4-1	TRBJ2-5	TRBD1	.	CASSPRDRGLETQYF	TGCGCCAGCAGCCCCCGGGACAGGGGTTTAGAGACCCAGTACTTC
TRBV5-5	TRBJ2-7	.	many	CASSSLPSYEQYF	TGTGCCAGCAGCTCCTTACCCTCCTACGAGCAGTACTTC
TRBV11-2	TRBJ2-1	.	.	CATRRAGSYNEQFF	TGTGCCACCCGCAGGGCGGGATCCTACAATGAGCAGTTCTTC
TRBV5-1	TRBJ1-1	.	many	CASSGLGDAEAFF	TGCGCCAGCAGTGGTCTCGGGGATGCTGAAGCTTTCTTT
TRBV20-1	TRBJ1-4	.	many	CSAFPVVGEQNEKLFF	TGCAGTGCTTTCCCGGTAGTGGGGGAACAGAATGAAAAACTGTTTTTT
TRBV29-1	TRBJ2-7	.	many	CSVASAGYEQYF	TGCAGCGTTGCCTCGGCGGGCTACGAGCAGTACTTC
TRBV12-3/TRBV12-4	TRBJ2-1	.	many	CASSLEGLAGDEQFF	TGTGCCAGCAGTTTAGAAGGACTGGCCGGCGATGAGCAGTTCTTC
TRBV5-5	TRBJ2-2	TRBD2	many	CASSLGGLAGFFNTGELFF	TGTGCCAGCAGCTTGGGTGGGCTAGCGGGGTTCTTTAACACCGGGGAGCTGTTTTTT
TRBV5-1	TRBJ2-7	.	many	CASSPQGTGEQYF	TGCGCCAGCAGCCCACAGGGAACGGGCGAGCAGTACTTC
TRBV7-6	TRBJ1-4	.	many	CASSLVPQGSGKLFF	TGTGCCAGCAGCTTAGTTCCCCAGGGATCGGGAAAACTGTTTTTT
TRBV7-9	TRBJ1-6	TRBD1	many	CASSQGQGNNSPLHF	TGTGCCAGCAGCCAAGGACAGGGTAATAATTCACCCCTCCACTTT
TRBV6-5	TRBJ1-6	.	many	CASRPRGVNSYNSPLHF	TGTGCCAGCAGACCTCGAGGGGTGAACTCCTATAATTCACCCCTCCACTTT
TRBV12-3/TRBV12-4	TRBJ2-3	.	many	CASSLVEGTQYF	TGTGCCAGCAGTTTAGTCGAAGGTACGCAGTATTTT